A selection of T cell receptor beta chains follows, all from one sample in a study of control samples from healthy donors and cancer patients. Method: immunoSEQ multiplex PCR; TCRdb's copy keeps in-frame clones and lacks some. The table includes about 120,000 clones, about 90% detected once. The sequencing input was blood. Every receptor here comes from a man between 18 and 29 years old in good health. CDR3s leave out the opening cysteine and the closing phenylalanine or tryptophan. The size of a clone is reported for some rows only, either as once, few or many, or as a class for expanded clones.

clone_size,v_call,cdr3_length,cdr3_aa
.,TRBV7-9,10,ASSFEDGELF
.,TRBV6-1,11,ASSDGAGYGYT
.,TRBV6-2/TRBV6-3,14,ASSYSPFESNQPQH
few,TRBV5-1,12,ASSLGGDRNTIY
.,TRBV11-2,14,ASSLPGLAAGETQY
.,TRBV10-1,11,ASSESRDYGYT
.,TRBV29-1,12,SGTPGQGSGELF
.,TRBV9,12,ASSQGQGGQPQH
.,TRBV15,14,ATSRASGRAITEAF
.,TRBV27,13,ASSHPGQGTLWQY
.,TRBV5-1,14,ASMQPGQGTQETQY
.,TRBV19,12,ASSILGRGEKLF
.,TRBV5-8,13,ASSLQGGDNSPLH
.,TRBV5-1,12,ASSPGQGTGELF
.,TRBV3-1/TRBV3-2,15,ASSHRGLAGRTDTQY
.,TRBV27,15,ASSLVPYSSSYNEQF
.,TRBV29-1,11,SIDAPGNTEAF
.,TRBV4-1,12,ASSQGIGGNTIY
.,TRBV6-1,14,ASSGTGGYVSYEQY
few,TRBV6-2/TRBV6-3,14,ASSYSRVLLNQPQH
.,TRBV11-2,15,ASRQDYWDSGPYEQY
.,TRBV14,13,ASSHASSTSYEQY
.,TRBV19,12,ASSIPPGRDTQY
.,TRBV5-1,10,ASEGGRGEQF
few,TRBV28,13,ASSQPPPENQPQH
.,TRBV30,12,AWRLAGAPDTQY
.,TRBV6-5,13,ASSYVALAEGELF